Listed below are T cell receptor beta chains from one sample, sequenced in a study of neoadjuvant nivolumab and ipilimumab in lung cancer. TCRdb's copy holds only in-frame clones and misses some; the assay was immunoSEQ multiplex PCR. The sample consists of 39,000 or so clones, approximately 89% of them appearing once. Sequenced material: peripheral blood, taken before neoadjuvant nivolumab, alone or with ipilimumab. The receptors shown here come from an adult with non-small cell lung cancer. Each CDR3 is given with its conserved first and last residue. Fields, in order: D gene, V gene, CDR3 length, J gene, clone size, CDR3 DNA, CDR3 protein. A D gene is named only where the DNA matches it firmly. Rows may omit the clone size; those that give it use once, few, many or a size class.

D: TRBD2
V: TRBV2
length: 15
J: TRBJ2-7
size: -
DNA: TGTGCCAGCATGATGATGGCTAGCGGAGCCTACGAGCAGTACTTC
CDR3: CASMMMASGAYEQYF

D: -
V: TRBV30
length: 14
J: TRBJ2-1
size: -
DNA: TGTGCCTGGAGTTCGGCGGGGAGTTTGCATGAGCAGTTCTTC
CDR3: CAWSSAGSLHEQFF

D: -
V: TRBV9
length: 14
J: TRBJ1-2
size: -
DNA: TGTGCCAGCAGGCGTCCCGGGCCCGGCTATGGCTACACCTTC
CDR3: CASRRPGPGYGYTF

D: TRBD1
V: TRBV7-9
length: 15
J: TRBJ2-2
size: -
DNA: TGTGCCAGCAGCTCTCGGCAGGGGGTCACCGGGGAGCTGTTTTTT
CDR3: CASSSRQGVTGELFF

D: -
V: TRBV27
length: 14
J: TRBJ2-7
size: -
DNA: TGTGCCAGCAGTAATAGCCTCCAACCCTACGAGCAGTACTTC
CDR3: CASSNSLQPYEQYF

D: TRBD1
V: TRBV6-5
length: 14
J: TRBJ1-1
size: -
DNA: TGTGCCAGCAGTTACGGGACAGGGAACACTGAAGCTTTCTTT
CDR3: CASSYGTGNTEAFF

D: TRBD2
V: TRBV7-9
length: 16
J: TRBJ2-1
size: -
DNA: TGTGCCAGCAGCTCTTTAGCGGGATTACCTCCCAATGAGCAGTTCTTC
CDR3: CASSSLAGLPPNEQFF

D: TRBD2
V: TRBV5-1
length: 16
J: TRBJ2-7
size: -
DNA: TGCGCCAGCAGCGGGGGGACTAGCGGGGGCGTTCGGAAGCAGTACTTC
CDR3: CASSGGTSGGVRKQYF

D: -
V: TRBV18
length: 14
J: TRBJ1-5
size: -
DNA: TGTGCCAGCTCAGTCGGGCCTGGCAATCAGCCCCAGCATTTT
CDR3: CASSVGPGNQPQHF

D: -
V: TRBV6-5
length: 14
J: TRBJ1-1
size: -
DNA: TGTGCCAGCAGTTATGTATCAGGGAACACTGAAGCTTTCTTT
CDR3: CASSYVSGNTEAFF

D: TRBD2
V: TRBV5-1
length: 15
J: TRBJ2-1
size: once
DNA: TGCGCCAGCAGCTCAGCCGGGACTAGCGGTAATGAGCAGTTCTTC
CDR3: CASSSAGTSGNEQFF

D: -
V: TRBV7-2
length: 14
J: TRBJ2-7
size: -
DNA: TGTGCCAGCAGCTCGAACAGGGCACCCTACGAGCAGTACTTC
CDR3: CASSSNRAPYEQYF

D: TRBD2
V: TRBV30
length: 13
J: TRBJ2-7
size: -
DNA: TGTGCCTGGGAGAGCGGGATCTCCTACGAGCAGTACTTC
CDR3: CAWESGISYEQYF

D: -
V: TRBV18
length: 15
J: TRBJ2-7
size: -
DNA: TGTGCCAGCTCCCCTGGGACACCTGGAGTCCACGAGCAGTACTTC
CDR3: CASSPGTPGVHEQYF

D: TRBD2
V: TRBV15
length: 14
J: TRBJ2-3
size: -
DNA: TGTGCCACCAGCGCCCTAGCGGGAGTAGATACGCAGTATTTT
CDR3: CATSALAGVDTQYF

D: -
V: TRBV30
length: 14
J: TRBJ1-1
size: -
DNA: TGTGCCTGGAGTCTCAGGGGATTTGGCACTGAAGCTTTCTTT
CDR3: CAWSLRGFGTEAFF

D: TRBD1
V: TRBV7-6
length: 13
J: TRBJ2-7
size: -
DNA: TGTGCCAGCAGCCTTACAGGGGCTTCCGAGCAGTACTTC
CDR3: CASSLTGASEQYF